This entry is about one T cell receptor beta chain. Its antigen remains unidentified. The sample holds no much larger clone one base away, and base qualities are not on file. Including the terminal cysteine and phenylalanine, the CDR3 comprises 14 residues. The retained sequence is limited to the CDR3, 42 bases, with the frame set at the first base. Trimming costs V 7 bases and J 0 bases, and their ends lie 9 bases apart. Sequences MDHEN (CDR1) and SYDVKM (CDR2) are obtained from the germline V gene. The library was obtained by PCR. At the Johns Hopkins FTIC core, DNA from the cultured CD4+ T cells underwent TCR sequencing with the Oncomine TCR Beta short-read assay. The QIAamp micro DNA kit was used to extract genomic DNA from the cultured CD4+ T cells. Oncomine TCR Beta libraries from cultured CD4+ T cells were pooled using unique dual indexes and sequenced on an Illumina iSeq 100. Per the original workflow: Non-productive sequences were removed, and CDR3s that did not start with C, did not end with F or W, or were shorter than 7 amino acids were discarded. The MANAFEST web application was used to identify antigen-specific clonotypes by comparing peptide-stimulated wells against reference wells and other culture wells. To be called positive, a clone needed an FDR below 0.05, an odds ratio above 5, and a productive frequency above 0.1% in at least two of three replicate wells. A clonotype counted as cross-reactive if it showed significant expansion both in the SARS-CoV-2 spike wells and in at least one common cold coronavirus spike condition. Levenshtein distances (stringdist) and unrooted phylogenetic trees (ape) in R version 3.6.1 were used to assess CDR3 homology. TCRdb took the public reads, trimmed them with fastp at Q25, ran MiXCR for clone calling and kept in-frame beta chains. Each entry merges the rows of one CDR3 protein and shows their most common DNA and genes. TCRdb's processing, not the study's, gives the V and J calls here. The sample table records roughly 16,000 distinct CDR3 sequences; 40% to 50% of these occur just once. The ten biggest clones cover about 3.5% of the sample.

The sample's treatment or condition label, decoded: roughly 10-day PBMC culture with coronavirus spike peptide pools or control peptides (ViraFEST assay). The ViraFEST assay was used in the study, in which antigen-specific T cells were expanded with peptide pools and expanded clonotypes were subsequently identified by TCR sequencing. The convalescent patients' positive SARS-CoV-2 PCR tests were from March to December 2020, which was before the Alpha, Beta and Delta variants emerged in the United States. PBMCs were cultured at approximately 2.1 million per well in IMDM supplemented with around 5.5% human AB serum and 9 to 10 IU/ml IL-2, with about 9 ug/ml peptide pools added. Half of the culture medium was replaced with fresh IL-2-containing medium on days 3 and 7. After 10 to 11 days of culture, CD4+ T cells were isolated by negative selection using the EasySep CD4+ T cell isolation kit. PBMCs were separated from whole blood using Ficoll-Paque Plus gradient centrifugation and then either used fresh or cryopreserved at -140C. In general, triplicate wells were set up for every culture condition.

The entry originates in a study of vaccination and CD4 T cells after COVID-19 (dated by TCRdb to between 2021 and 2022). Turning to the overall study: Every convalescent patient had a positive nasal swab PCR test for SARS-CoV-2, with mild disease in eight to ten patients and severe disease in one. In the convalescent cohort there were six males and four females, among whom were two Hispanic individuals, seven Caucasians, two Asians and one multiracial person. Each participant got two doses of either the Pfizer-BioNTech BNT162b2 vaccine (n=8) or the Moderna mRNA-1273 vaccine (n=2). Post-COVID blood samples from convalescent patients were collected a median of roughly 100 days after diagnosis, with a range of roughly 35 to 161 days. Post-vaccine blood samples were obtained a median of about 77 days after the second vaccine dose, with a range of roughly 13 to 250 days. Culture stimuli were overlapping spike peptide pools from SARS-CoV-2 and from the common cold coronaviruses HCoV-NL63, HCoV-OC43 and HCoV-229E. As controls, cultures received a CEFX viral epitope pool (the positive control), an HIV-1 Nef peptide pool (the negative control), or no peptide at all. In around nine COVID-19 convalescent patients and a handful of infection-naive healthy vaccine recipients, the spike-specific CD4+ TCR repertoire before mRNA vaccination was compared with the repertoire after mRNA vaccination. Paper-wide results and their limitations: The study included relatively few convalescent patients and did not analyze early timepoints after natural infection. Of the vaccine-specific clones in convalescent patients, 304 of 307, or nearly all, reacted only to SARS-CoV-2 spike and did not cross-react with common cold coronaviruses. The median count of SARS-CoV-2-reactive clonotypes went up from 20 to 25 after infection to some 38 after vaccination, although the change was not significant. Among the post-vaccine SARS-CoV-2-reactive clones in convalescent patients, a median approximately 90% showed up only after vaccination, which suggests vaccine-specific priming.

This sequence uses TRBV28 and TRBJ1-4; the D gene is unclear. The sequence came from a human donor who had recovered from COVID-19. The sequencing sample was made of CD4+ T cells from blood, cultured in vitro. The nucleotide sequence reads as follows: TGTGCCAGCAAGTGGGCAGCAACTAATGAAAAACTGTTTTTT. Translated, this is CASKWAATNEKLFF.